This TCR beta chain was retrieved from a study of cytomegalovirus exposure and HLA in healthy donors. The PCR ran on 60 Vbeta and 13 Jbeta primers. Clones were read by immunoSEQ multiplex PCR, and TCRdb kept only the in-frame ones, dropping some. The table lists about 110,000 clones, over 65% of them singletons. In germline, CDR1 is SGHTA, CDR2 FQGNSA. This CDR3 comprises 14 residues. V was pared by 5 bases and J by 7 bases, with 7 bases of the junction left unmatched. Notes on this clone: The same CDR3 can be traced to other DNA sequences in this sample.

The chain joins TRBV7-2 to TRBJ2-3; TRBD1 agrees at 9 bases. This sequence was found in a woman aged 18-30 years in good health and CMV-seronegative. The sequenced sample consisted of PBMCs. This CDR3 reads CASSPRTGVNTQYF. The CDR3 DNA reads TGTGCCAGCAGCCCCAGGACAGGGGTTAATACGCAGTATTTT.